The 9 T cell receptor beta chains reported below all come from one sample, sequenced in a study of cytomegalovirus exposure and HLA in healthy donors. The assay was immunoSEQ multiplex PCR, and TCRdb's table has in-frame clones only and misses some. The sample lists over 120,000 clones, about 90% occurring once. Material for sequencing was PBMCs. Receptors were obtained from a young woman in good health and CMV-seropositive.

The rearrangement uses TRBV5-1 and TRBJ2-3, with a possible D match to TRBD2 (7 bases). This CDR3 is 16 amino acids long. V lost 3 bases and J 4 bases, leaving 18 bases between the germline ends. CDR1 SGHRS and CDR2 YFSETQ come from the germline V gene. The CDR3 nucleotides read TGCGCCAGCAGCTCGGATTTAGGGGGGGTGGCAGATACGCAGTATTTT. It yields the protein CASSSDLGGVADTQYF.

The chain employs TRBV5-1 and TRBJ1-1, with a weak D call TRBD1 (6 bases). Trimming cost V 4 bases and J 1 base, with 11 bases left between them. CDR1 SGHRS and CDR2 YFSETQ come from the germline V gene. This CDR3 comprises 14 residues. The CDR3 reads CASSPWTANTEAFF. In nucleotides, the CDR3 is TGCGCCAGCAGCCCCTGGACAGCGAACACTGAAGCTTTCTTT.

V gene TRBV2 combines with J gene TRBJ2-4; no clear D. The V and J ends lost 5 bases and 1 base respectively, with 6 bases between them. CDR1 is SNHLY and CDR2 is FYNNEI in the germline V gene. The CDR3 loop spans 13 amino acids. Here the CDR3 reads CASSREAKNIQYF. The CDR3 DNA reads as TGTGCCAGCAGTCGTGAGGCCAAAAACATTCAGTACTTC.

The V gene is TRBV10-2, the J gene TRBJ2-1; D is perhaps TRBD1 (6 bases). Germline assignment: CDR1 WSHSY and CDR2 SAAADI. CDR3 length equals 12 residues. V shed 7 bases and J shed 6 bases, with 10 bases lying between them. The CDR3 here is CASNSQGNEQFF. CDR3 coding DNA: TGCGCCAGCAATTCACAGGGCAATGAGCAGTTCTTC.

The chain uses TRBV5-1 and TRBJ2-7; 12 nucleotides agree with TRBD1. Germline V gives CDR1 SGHRS, CDR2 YFSETQ. The V gene end was trimmed by 6 bases and the J gene end by 6 bases; junction bases not matched to a gene: 7. The CDR3 spans 14 residues. CDR3 DNA: TGCGCCAGCACCTGGGGGACAGGGGGCTCCGAGCAGTACTTC. This encodes CASTWGTGGSEQYF.

This clone has more than one count but fewer than ten. The chain has TRBV28 and TRBJ2-6, with D possibly matching TRBD1 (5 bases). Trimming cost V 8 bases and J 0 bases, with 20 bases left between them. The germline V gene encodes CDR1 MDHEN and CDR2 SYDVKM. The CDR3 loop spans 18 amino acids. CDR3 sequence (DNA): TGTGCCAGCGGCCAGGGTAGAGAGTTTCGCTCTGGGGCCAACGTCCTGACTTTC. The encoded protein is CASGQGREFRSGANVLTF.

The chain employs TRBV9 and TRBJ1-2, with D hard to call. The CDR3 has 14 residues. Germline V gene data show CDR1 as SGDLS and CDR2 as YYNGEE. Trimming left V 4 bases short and J 2 bases short, with 12 bases between. Here the CDR3 reads CASSPTEMNYGYTF. CDR3 DNA: TGTGCCAGCAGCCCAACAGAGATGAACTATGGCTACACCTTC.

The chain carries TRBV11-2 and TRBJ1-2, with 7 bases identical to TRBD1. The V gene's germline CDR1 is SGHAT and CDR2 FQNNGV. The CDR3 is made up of 17 amino acids. V was pared by 3 bases and J by 5 bases, with 15 bases of the junction left unmatched. CDR3 residues: CASSLIPGQSIAYGYTF. The DNA of the CDR3 is TGTGCCAGCAGCTTGATTCCGGGACAGTCGATCGCGTATGGCTACACCTTC. The whole variable domain, remainder taken from reference TRBV11-2 and TRBJ1-2, is EAGVAQSPRYKIIEKRQSVAFWCNPISGHATLYWYQQILGQGPKLLIQFQNNGVVDDSQLPKDRFSAERLKGVDSTLKIQPAKLEDSAVYLCASSLIPGQSIAYGYTFGSGTRLTVV.

V usage is TRBV4-2 and J usage is TRBJ2-1; TRBD2 agrees at 12 bases. The CDR3 runs 15 residues. After removal of 5 bases from V and 15 bases from J, the junction contained 14 bases not matched to a gene. Germline loops: CDR1 LGHNA, CDR2 YNFKEQ. CDR3 loop: CASSRSTSGRKERFF. CDR3 bases: TGTGCCAGCAGCAGATCGACTAGCGGGAGAAAGGAGAGGTTCTTC.